These 18 T cell receptor beta chains came from one sample sequenced in a study of tissue T cells after allogeneic stem cell transplantation. Using immunoSEQ multiplex PCR, the repertoire was profiled, and TCRdb retains in-frame clones only, with some absent. Among some 4,100 clones listed, 50% were seen once. Noted time point: mouse harvest day 7 after allogeneic transplant. Each mouse received 10^7 T-cell-depleted marrow cells plus 10^6 splenic CD5+ T cells by tail vein. Sequencing input: gut tissue. The receptors were gathered from a female BALB/c mouse given C57BL/6 T cells with graft-versus-host disease after an allogeneic hematopoietic cell transplant.

Turning to this clone: Mouse gene names and germline throughout. With the read ending 1 residue before the CDR3 end, the germline J gene is used to fill in that end. The chain has TRBV13-2 and TRBJ2-7; TRBD2 matches 9 bases. The CDR3 covers 13 residues. J was trimmed by 5 bases and V by 3 bases; bases with no gene match: 3. The germline CDR1 and CDR2 sequences are NNHNN and SYGAGS (reference sequence). CDR3 in amino acids: CASGAAGGDEQYF. The sequenced part of the CDR3 DNA is TGTGCCAGCGGTGCGGCTGGGGGGGATGAACAGTAC.

This clone was seen a handful of times. Mouse gene names apply. The read falls 1 residue short of the CDR3 end, and the missing part is taken from the germline J gene. The rearrangement uses TRBV13-3 and TRBJ2-2; 8 bases map to TRBD1. This CDR3 has 15 amino acids. CDR1 and CDR2 (germline): NNHDY, SYVADS. With 1 base clipped from V and 4 bases from J, the junction kept 3 bases outside the gene matches. The CDR3 reads CASSDQGAGTGQLYF. The sequenced CDR3 bases are TGTGCCAGCAGTGATCAGGGGGCTGGCACCGGGCAGCTCTAC.

As concerns this clone: The genes are named according to mouse. The CDR3 extends 1 residue past the end of the read, so its final part is completed from the germline J gene. The sample carries other DNA sequences with the same CDR3. The V and J genes are TRBV5 and TRBJ2-5; D is possibly TRBD1 (5 bases). V was cut by 4 bases and J by 6 bases, with 14 bases left in between. In germline, CDR1 is LGHNA, CDR2 YNLKQL (reference sequence). This CDR3 comprises 14 residues. CDR3 protein: CASSPEGVQDTQYF. The CDR3 bases that were read are TGTGCCAGCAGCCCCGAAGGGGTCCAGGACACCCAGTAC.

Comments on this clone: Gene names are mouse gene names. The part of the CDR3 DNA that was read is TGCTCCAGCAGTCAATCCGGTAACACAGAAGTCTTC. It specifies CSSSQSGNTEVF. The whole CDR3 protein is CSSSQSGNTEVFF. The chain recombines TRBV23 with TRBJ1-1. Read coverage stops 1 residue before the CDR3 terminus; the germline J gene supplies the remainder. The CDR3 is 13 amino acids. The germline gives CDR1 KGHTA, CDR2 FQNQQP.

In the case of this clone: Gene names follow the mouse nomenclature. From the germline J gene comes the end of the CDR3, since the read stops 1 residue before it. The chain uses TRBV26 and TRBJ2-5; D not resolved. CDR1 and CDR2 from the germline V gene are KGHPV and FQNQEV (reference sequence). The CDR3 spans 14 residues. The germline V and J ends were trimmed by 3 bases and 0 bases, with 7 bases remaining between them. The sequenced CDR3 bases are TGTGCCAGCAGTCTCGGGATTAACCAAGACACCCAGTAC. Its protein product is CASSLGINQDTQY. The CDR3, in full, reads CASSLGINQDTQYF.

A remark on this clone: The listed genes are named as in mouse. The read stops 1 residue short of the end of the CDR3; the missing end is completed from the germline J gene. The gene calls are TRBV3 and TRBJ1-1; D not resolved. Trimming took off 5 bases at V and 2 bases at J, with 6 bases between the two ends. The CDR3 consists of 12 residues. Germline values: CDR1 SNHLY, CDR2 FYNGKV (reference sequence). CDR3: CASSPHNTEVFF. The covered CDR3 bases are TGTGCCAGCAGCCCCCACAACACAGAAGTCTTC. Filled out from reference TRBV3 and TRBJ1-1, the complete variable domain reads GPKVLQIPSHQIIDMGQMVTLNCDPVSNHLYFYWYKQILGQQMEFLVNFYNGKVMEKSKLFKDQFSVERPDGSYFTLKIQPTALEDSAVYFCASSPHNTEVFFGKGTRLTVV.

With respect to this clone: Any gene name here is a mouse gene name. The read ends 1 residue shy of where the CDR3 ends; the end is completed using the germline J gene. The chain combines TRBV26 with TRBJ2-4, with 8 nucleotides matching TRBD1. The CDR3 contains 14 residues. The ends lost 6 bases at V and 0 bases at J; junction bases unmatched: 2. The germline gives CDR1 KGHPV, CDR2 FQNQEV (reference sequence). CDR3 DNA (partial): TGTGCCAGCAGGGGGGACAGGAGTCAAAACACCTTGTAC. Encoded protein: CASRGDRSQNTLY. The complete CDR3 sequence is CASRGDRSQNTLYF.

A note on this clone: Gene names denote mouse genes. The read finishes 1 residue shy of the CDR3 end, and the germline J gene is used to complete it. This chain uses TRBV12-2 with TRBJ1-3; no clear D gene. The CDR3 consists of 11 residues. Germline assignment: CDR1 SGHLS and CDR2 HYDKME. Trimming cost V 2 bases and J 5 bases, with 3 bases left between them. CDR3 amino acids: CASSPRNTLYF. The sequenced part of the CDR3 DNA is TGTGCCAGCTCTCCCAGAAATACGCTCTAT.

A word on this clone: Gene names denote mouse genes. The read ends 1 residue shy of where the CDR3 ends; the end is completed using the germline J gene. The chain carries TRBV5 and TRBJ1-4; unclear D gene. The length of the CDR3 is 15 residues. Germline CDR1 is LGHNA and CDR2 is YNLKQL (reference sequence). Trimming left V 1 base short and J 0 bases short, with 6 bases between. CDR3 DNA, as far as it was read: TGTGCCAGCAGCCAAGGGCACCTTTCCAACGAAAGATTATTT. Protein: CASSQGHLSNERLF. The whole CDR3 region reads CASSQGHLSNERLFF.

About this clone itself: The listed genes are named as in mouse. The read ends 1 residue early relative to the CDR3; the germline J gene fills the gap. J is TRBJ1-4 and V is TRBV20; TRBD1 aligns across 8 bases. CDR3 size: 15 residues. The V gene's germline CDR1 is GFQATS and CDR2 STVNSAI. The J segment lost 0 bases and the V segment lost 6 bases, leaving 6 bases of the junction unmatched. CDR3 bases read: TGTGGTGCAAAACAGGGGGTCTTTTCCAACGAAAGATTATTT. Its translation: CGAKQGVFSNERLF. The complete CDR3 reads CGAKQGVFSNERLFF.

In its sample, this clone was seen a few times. Gene and germline names: mouse. Read data end 1 residue before the CDR3 end; the end is taken from the germline J gene. The chain links TRBV26 to TRBJ1-4; no firm D call. V lost 4 bases, J lost 0 bases, and 6 bases lay in between. Germline assignment: CDR1 KGHPV and CDR2 FQNQEV (reference sequence). This CDR3 has 14 amino acids. The CDR3 sequence: CASSPTISNERLFF. Partial CDR3 DNA: TGTGCCAGCAGTCCGACAATTTCCAACGAAAGATTATTT.

Note on this clone: Mouse gene names and germline throughout. The CDR3 goes on 1 residue after the read ends, and that part is filled in from the germline J gene. The chain uses TRBV31 and TRBJ2-3, with TRBD2 matching 9 bases. The CDR3 is made up of 14 amino acids. The junction had 1 base not matched to a gene; V was cut back by 3 bases and J by 0 bases. Germline-derived CDR1 and CDR2 are GKSSPN and SITVG. The CDR3 loop reads CAWRDWGSAETLYF. The sequenced part of the CDR3 DNA is TGTGCCTGGAGAGACTGGGGGAGTGCAGAAACGCTGTAT.

This clone was counted only a few times. The germline and genes are mouse ones. The observed sequence ends 1 residue before the CDR3 terminus, with the missing tail filled in from the germline J gene. The V and J genes are TRBV29 and TRBJ2-7; 11 bases line up with TRBD2. Germline lookup yields CDR1 MSHET and CDR2 SYDVDS. The CDR3 sequence is 14 residues long. The J segment lost 7 bases and the V segment lost 5 bases, leaving 7 bases of the junction unmatched. The CDR3 sequence: CASSQGLGGGEQYF. The sequenced part of the CDR3 DNA is TGTGCTAGCAGTCAAGGACTGGGGGGAGGCGAACAGTAC.

This clone was seen only a few times. The listed genes are named as in mouse. The read halts 1 residue ahead of the CDR3 end, with the missing end drawn from the germline J gene. V gene TRBV13-1 combines with J gene TRBJ2-7; 9 positions agree with TRBD2. The V gene's germline CDR1 is NSHNY and CDR2 SYGAGN. This CDR3 spans 16 amino acids. The trim removed 1 base at V and 0 bases at J, leaving 5 bases unmatched. The covered CDR3 bases are TGTGCCAGCAGTGATCTTGGACTGGGGATCTCCTATGAACAGTAC. As protein: CASSDLGLGISYEQY. The entire CDR3 is CASSDLGLGISYEQYF.

Notes on this clone: These gene names are mouse names. The read is 1 residue too short to cover the CDR3 end, so that end is filled in from the germline J gene. The chain is built from TRBV12-2 and TRBJ1-1; D unclear. Trimming took off 0 bases at V and 0 bases at J, with 7 bases between the two ends. The CDR3 runs to 14 residues. CDR1 and CDR2 from the germline V gene are SGHLS and HYDKME. Partial CDR3 DNA: TGTGCCAGCTCTCTCGGAGTTGCAAACACAGAAGTCTTC. Residues: CASSLGVANTEVF. The whole CDR3 protein is CASSLGVANTEVFF.

About this clone itself: The genes and germline here are from mouse. The read comes to an end 1 residue before the CDR3 does, leaving the germline J gene to fill in the end. The genes are TRBV24 and TRBJ1-4; D perhaps matches TRBD1 (6 bases). The CDR3 loop spans 14 amino acids. V lost 3 bases and J lost 6, with 11 bases in between. Germline CDR1 reads KGHTA; CDR2 reads FRNEEI. The CDR3 protein is CASSLFAGDERLFF. The CDR3 DNA, read in part, is TGTGCCAGCAGTCTATTCGCAGGGGACGAAAGATTATTT.

Worth noting for this clone: Mouse germline and gene names are used. The CDR3 goes on 1 residue after the read ends, and that part is filled in from the germline J gene. This rearrangement joins TRBV26 to TRBJ2-4; D is uncertain. From germline, CDR1 is KGHPV and CDR2 FQNQEV (reference sequence). The CDR3 extends over 12 amino acids. Trimming left V 2 bases short and J 4 bases short, with 4 bases between. The CDR3 loop is CASSLPENTLYF. The part of the CDR3 DNA that was read is TGTGCCAGCAGTCTGCCAGAAAACACCTTGTAC.

In the case of this clone: Germline and genes here are mouse. The read ends 1 residue shy of where the CDR3 ends; the end is completed using the germline J gene. The chain uses TRBV4 and TRBJ2-1; TRBD2 agrees at 11 bases. Trimming removed 4 bases from V and 4 bases from J; junction bases left unmatched: 3. The CDR3 totals 15 residues. The germline CDR1 and CDR2 sequences are LGHDT and YNNKQL (reference sequence). The CDR3 sequence is CASSFDWGGYAEQFF. CDR3 DNA (partial): TGTGCCAGCAGCTTCGACTGGGGGGGGTATGCTGAGCAGTTC.